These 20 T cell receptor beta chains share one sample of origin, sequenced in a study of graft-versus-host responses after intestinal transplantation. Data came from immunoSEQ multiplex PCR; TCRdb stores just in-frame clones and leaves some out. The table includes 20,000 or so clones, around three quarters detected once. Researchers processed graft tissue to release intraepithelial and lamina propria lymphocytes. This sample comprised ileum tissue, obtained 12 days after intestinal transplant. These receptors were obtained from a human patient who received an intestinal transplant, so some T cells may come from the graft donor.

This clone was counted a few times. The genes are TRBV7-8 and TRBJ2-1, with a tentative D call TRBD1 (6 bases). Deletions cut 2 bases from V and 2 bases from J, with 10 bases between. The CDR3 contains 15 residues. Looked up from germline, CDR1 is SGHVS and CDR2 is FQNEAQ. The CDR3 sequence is CASSLSRGTYNEQFF. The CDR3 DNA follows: TGTGCCAGCAGCTTAAGTAGGGGGACCTACAATGAGCAGTTCTTC.

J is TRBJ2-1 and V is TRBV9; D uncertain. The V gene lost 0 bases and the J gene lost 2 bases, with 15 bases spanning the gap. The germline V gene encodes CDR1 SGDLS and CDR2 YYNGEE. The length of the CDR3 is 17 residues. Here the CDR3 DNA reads TGTGCCAGCAGCGTAGCTTTATCGGCGGTGACCTACAATGAGCAGTTCTTC. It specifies CASSVALSAVTYNEQFF. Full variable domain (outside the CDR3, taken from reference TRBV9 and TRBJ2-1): DSGVTQTPKHLITATGQRVTLRCSPRSGDLSVYWYQQSLDQGLQFLIQYYNGEERAKGNILERFSAQQFPDLHSELNLSSLELGDSALYFCASSVALSAVTYNEQFFGPGTRLTVL.

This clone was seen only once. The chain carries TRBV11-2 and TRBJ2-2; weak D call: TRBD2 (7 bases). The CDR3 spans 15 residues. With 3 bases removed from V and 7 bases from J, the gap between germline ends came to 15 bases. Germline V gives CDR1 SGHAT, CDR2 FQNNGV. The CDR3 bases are TGTGCCAGCAGCTTGTGGGGGGGCCCCGGCGGGGAGCTGTTTTTT. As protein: CASSLWGGPGGELFF. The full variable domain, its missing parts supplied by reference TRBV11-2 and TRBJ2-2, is EAGVAQSPRYKIIEKRQSVAFWCNPISGHATLYWYQQILGQGPKLLIQFQNNGVVDDSQLPKDRFSAERLKGVDSTLKIQPAKLEDSAVYLCASSLWGGPGGELFFGEGSRLTVL.

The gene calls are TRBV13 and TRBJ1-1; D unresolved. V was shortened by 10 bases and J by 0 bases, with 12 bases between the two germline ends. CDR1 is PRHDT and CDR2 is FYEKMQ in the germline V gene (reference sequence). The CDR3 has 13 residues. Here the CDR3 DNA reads TGTGCCACAACGCAGGTGTTGAACACTGAAGCTTTCTTT. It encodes CATTQVLNTEAFF.

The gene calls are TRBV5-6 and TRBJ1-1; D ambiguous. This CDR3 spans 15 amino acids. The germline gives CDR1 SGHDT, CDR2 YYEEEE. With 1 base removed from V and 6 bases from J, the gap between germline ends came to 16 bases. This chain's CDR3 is CASSLLGGGEPEAFF. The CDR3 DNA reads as TGTGCCAGCAGCTTGCTGGGTGGCGGGGAACCTGAAGCTTTCTTT.

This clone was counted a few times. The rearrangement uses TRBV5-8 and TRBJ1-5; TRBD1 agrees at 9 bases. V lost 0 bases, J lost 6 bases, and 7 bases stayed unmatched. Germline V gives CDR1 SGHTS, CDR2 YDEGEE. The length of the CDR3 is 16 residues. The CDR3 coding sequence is TGTGCCAGCAGCTTGGCGGGACAGGGAATCGGTCAGCCCCAGCATTTT. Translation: CASSLAGQGIGQPQHF.

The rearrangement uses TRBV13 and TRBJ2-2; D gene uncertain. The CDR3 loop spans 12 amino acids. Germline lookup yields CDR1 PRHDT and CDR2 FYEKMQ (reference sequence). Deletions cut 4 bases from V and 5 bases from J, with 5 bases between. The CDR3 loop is CASSSGTGELFF. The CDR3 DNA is TGTGCCAGCAGCTCCGGGACCGGGGAGCTGTTTTTT.

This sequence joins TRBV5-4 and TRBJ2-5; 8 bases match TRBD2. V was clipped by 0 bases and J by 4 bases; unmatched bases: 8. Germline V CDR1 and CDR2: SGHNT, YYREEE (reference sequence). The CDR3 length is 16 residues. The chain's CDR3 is CASSLGAGGAVETQYF. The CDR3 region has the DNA TGTGCCAGCAGCTTGGGGGCCGGGGGGGCTGTAGAGACCCAGTACTTC.

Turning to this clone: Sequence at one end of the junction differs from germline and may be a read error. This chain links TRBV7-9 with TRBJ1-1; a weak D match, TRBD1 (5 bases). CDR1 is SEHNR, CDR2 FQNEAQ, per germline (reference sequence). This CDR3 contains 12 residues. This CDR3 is CASSPNAEGSIF. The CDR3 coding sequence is TGTGCCAGCAGCCCTAACGCGGAGGGGAGTATCTTT.

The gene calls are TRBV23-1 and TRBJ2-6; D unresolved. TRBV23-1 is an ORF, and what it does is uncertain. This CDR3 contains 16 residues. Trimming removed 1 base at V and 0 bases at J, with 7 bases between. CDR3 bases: TGCGCCAGCAGTCAATTCCTAAACTCTGGGGCCAACGTCCTGACTTTC. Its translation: CASSQFLNSGANVLTF.

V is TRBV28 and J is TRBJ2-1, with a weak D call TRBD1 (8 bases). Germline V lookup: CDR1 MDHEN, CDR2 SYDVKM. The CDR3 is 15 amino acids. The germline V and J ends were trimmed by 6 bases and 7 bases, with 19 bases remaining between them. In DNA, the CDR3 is TGTGCCAGCAGACGGCGAACAGGGGGGGGTAATGAGCAGTTCTTC. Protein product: CASRRRTGGGNEQFF.

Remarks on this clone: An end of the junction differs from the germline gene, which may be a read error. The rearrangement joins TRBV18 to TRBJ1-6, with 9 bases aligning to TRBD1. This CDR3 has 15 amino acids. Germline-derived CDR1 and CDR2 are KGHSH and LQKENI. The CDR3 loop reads CASAPQGALNSPLHF. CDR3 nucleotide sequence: TGTGCCAGCGCACCACAGGGGGCTTTGAATTCACCCCTCCACTTT.

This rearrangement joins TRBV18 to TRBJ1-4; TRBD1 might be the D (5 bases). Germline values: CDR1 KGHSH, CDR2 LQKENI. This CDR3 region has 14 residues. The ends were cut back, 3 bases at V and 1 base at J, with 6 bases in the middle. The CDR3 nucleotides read TGTGCCAGCTCACCGGGACTAACTAATGAAAAACTGTTTTTT. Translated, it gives CASSPGLTNEKLFF.

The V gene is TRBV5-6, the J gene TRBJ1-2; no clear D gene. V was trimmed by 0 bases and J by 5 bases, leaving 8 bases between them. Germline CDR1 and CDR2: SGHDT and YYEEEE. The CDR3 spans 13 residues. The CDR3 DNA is TGTGCCAGCAGCTTGGGCGTGAGGTATGGCTACACCTTC. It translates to CASSLGVRYGYTF.

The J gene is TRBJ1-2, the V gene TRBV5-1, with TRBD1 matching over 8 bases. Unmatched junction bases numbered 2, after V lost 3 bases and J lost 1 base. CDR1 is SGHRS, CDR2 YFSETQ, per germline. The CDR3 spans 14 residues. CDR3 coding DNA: TGCGCCAGCAGCTCAGGGGGCCTTAACTATGGCTACACCTTC. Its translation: CASSSGGLNYGYTF.

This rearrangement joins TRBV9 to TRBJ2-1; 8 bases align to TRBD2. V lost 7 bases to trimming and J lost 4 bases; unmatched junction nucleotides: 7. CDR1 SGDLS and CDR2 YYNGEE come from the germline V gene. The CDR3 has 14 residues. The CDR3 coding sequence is TGTGCCAGCGGACGGGGGGGAACATACAATGAGCAGTTCTTC. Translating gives CASGRGGTYNEQFF.

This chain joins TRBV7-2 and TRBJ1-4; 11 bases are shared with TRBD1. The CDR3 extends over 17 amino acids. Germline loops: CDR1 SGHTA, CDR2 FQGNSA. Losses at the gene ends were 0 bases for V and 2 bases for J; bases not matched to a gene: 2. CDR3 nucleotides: TGTGCCAGCAGCTTAGCTGGACAGGGGGCGACTAATGAAAAACTGTTTTTT. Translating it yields CASSLAGQGATNEKLFF. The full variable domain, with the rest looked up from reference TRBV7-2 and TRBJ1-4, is GAGVSQSPSNKVTEKGKDVELRCDPISGHTALYWYRQSLGQGLEFLIYFQGNSAPDKSGLPSDRFSAERTGGSVSTLTIQRTQQEDSAVYLCASSLAGQGATNEKLFFGSGTQLSVL.

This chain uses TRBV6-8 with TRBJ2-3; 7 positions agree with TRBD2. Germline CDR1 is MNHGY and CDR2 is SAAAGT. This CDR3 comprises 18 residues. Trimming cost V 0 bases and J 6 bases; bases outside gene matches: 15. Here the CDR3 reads CASSYSKCGGSWGDTQYF. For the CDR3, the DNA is TGTGCCAGCAGTTACTCGAAATGTGGCGGGAGTTGGGGGGATACGCAGTATTTT.

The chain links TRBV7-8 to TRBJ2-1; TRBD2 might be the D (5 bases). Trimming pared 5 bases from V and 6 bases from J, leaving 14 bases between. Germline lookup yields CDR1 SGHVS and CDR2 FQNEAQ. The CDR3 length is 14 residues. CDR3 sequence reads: CASSPTTLGNEQFF. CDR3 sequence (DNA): TGTGCCAGCAGCCCGACTACCCTTGGCAATGAGCAGTTCTTC.

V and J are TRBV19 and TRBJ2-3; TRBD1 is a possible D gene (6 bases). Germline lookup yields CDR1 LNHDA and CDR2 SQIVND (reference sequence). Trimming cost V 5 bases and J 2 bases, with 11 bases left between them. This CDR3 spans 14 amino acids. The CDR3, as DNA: TGTGCCAGTAGTGCCCAGGGGCCCACAGATACGCAGTATTTT. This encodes CASSAQGPTDTQYF. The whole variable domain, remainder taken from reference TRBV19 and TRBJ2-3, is DGGITQSPKYLFRKEGQNVTLSCEQNLNHDAMYWYRQDPGQGLRLIYYSQIVNDFQKGDIAEGYSVSREKKESFPLTVTSAQKNPTAFYLCASSAQGPTDTQYFGPGTRLTVL.